Listed here are 8 T cell receptor beta chains from one sample, sequenced in a study of T cell responses to AZD1222 COVID-19 vaccine. Sequenced by immunoSEQ multiplex PCR; TCRdb stores in-frame clones only, minus some. This sample has 200,000 or so clones; approximately 90% occur once, and the top ten carry roughly 6%. The starting material was peripheral blood, obtained on day 0 of AZD1222 vaccination. These receptors all come from an adult in good health.

The chain employs TRBV18 and TRBJ1-6, with 7 bases matching TRBD1. Germline V gene sequence: CDR1 KGHSH, CDR2 LQKENI. Trimming took 0 bases from V and 8 from J; bases not matched to a gene: 4. The CDR3 runs to 15 residues. The CDR3 DNA follows: TGTGCCAGCTCACCACCGGCAGGGGGGGATTCACCCCTCCACTTT. It translates to CASSPPAGGDSPLHF.

The chain has TRBV27 and TRBJ2-1, with 12 bases that match TRBD2. The germline V gene has CDR1 MNHEY and CDR2 SMNVEV (reference sequence). Trimming took 6 bases from V and 7 from J; bases not matched to a gene: 7. The CDR3 is 15 residues long. CDR3 protein: CASRGLAGRLNEQFF. CDR3 in DNA: TGTGCCAGCAGGGGACTAGCGGGCCGGCTAAATGAGCAGTTCTTC.

The chain couples TRBV9 to TRBJ2-5, with 10 bases identical to TRBD2. With V trimmed by 0 bases and J by 7 bases, 12 bases remained unmatched. This CDR3 has 17 residues. Germline V gene lookup returns CDR1 SGDLS and CDR2 YYNGEE. CDR3 DNA: TGTGCCAGCAGCGTAGAAATTAGCGGGGGGATAAGAGGGACCCAGTACTTC. Translated, it gives CASSVEISGGIRGTQYF.

J is TRBJ2-6 and V is TRBV4-1, with a weak D call TRBD2 (5 bases). The CDR3 sequence is 17 residues long. In germline, CDR1 is MGHRA, CDR2 YSYEKL. With 0 bases removed from V and 2 bases from J, the gap between germline ends came to 11 bases. CDR3 DNA: TGCGCCAGCAGCCAAGATCAGACGGGGACTGGGGCCAACGTCCTGACTTTC. Its translation: CASSQDQTGTGANVLTF.

The chain has TRBV19 and TRBJ2-2, with TRBD2 matching 12 bases. Looked up from germline, CDR1 is LNHDA and CDR2 is SQIVND (reference sequence). The CDR3 is made up of 18 amino acids. Trimming took 10 bases from V and 3 from J; bases not matched to a gene: 15. CDR3 bases: TGTGCCACTATATCGAGACTAGCGGGAGTCGGGGACACCGGGGAGCTGTTTTTT. It translates to CATISRLAGVGDTGELFF.

V gene TRBV7-2 combines with J gene TRBJ2-7; 7 bases line up with TRBD2. V lost 1 base, J lost 3 bases, and 18 bases stayed unmatched. Germline V gene lookup returns CDR1 SGHTA and CDR2 FQGNSA. CDR3 length equals 19 residues. The CDR3 DNA reads TGTGCCAGCAGCTTAGGATTGCGACGGGCTAGCGGAGATTACTACGAGCAGTACTTC. The encoded protein is CASSLGLRRASGDYYEQYF.

The chain is built from TRBV5-5 and TRBJ2-7; D possibly corresponds to TRBD1 (5 bases). In germline, CDR1 is SGHKS, CDR2 YYEKEE (reference sequence). Trimming left V 0 bases short and J 2 bases short, with 12 bases between. This CDR3 has 15 amino acids. The CDR3 reads CASSLAGTGAYEQYF. CDR3 sequence (DNA): TGTGCCAGCAGCTTGGCGGGTACAGGCGCCTACGAGCAGTACTTC.

V gene TRBV29-1 combines with J gene TRBJ2-7, with D maybe TRBD2 (5 bases). CDR1 is SQVTM and CDR2 is ANQGSEA in the germline V gene. Trimming shortened V by 4 bases and J by 2 bases, and 12 bases separated the two germline ends. The CDR3 covers 13 residues. The DNA of the CDR3 is TGCAGCGTTGCGGGGAAATGGGCCTACGAGCAGTACTTC. The encoded protein is CSVAGKWAYEQYF.